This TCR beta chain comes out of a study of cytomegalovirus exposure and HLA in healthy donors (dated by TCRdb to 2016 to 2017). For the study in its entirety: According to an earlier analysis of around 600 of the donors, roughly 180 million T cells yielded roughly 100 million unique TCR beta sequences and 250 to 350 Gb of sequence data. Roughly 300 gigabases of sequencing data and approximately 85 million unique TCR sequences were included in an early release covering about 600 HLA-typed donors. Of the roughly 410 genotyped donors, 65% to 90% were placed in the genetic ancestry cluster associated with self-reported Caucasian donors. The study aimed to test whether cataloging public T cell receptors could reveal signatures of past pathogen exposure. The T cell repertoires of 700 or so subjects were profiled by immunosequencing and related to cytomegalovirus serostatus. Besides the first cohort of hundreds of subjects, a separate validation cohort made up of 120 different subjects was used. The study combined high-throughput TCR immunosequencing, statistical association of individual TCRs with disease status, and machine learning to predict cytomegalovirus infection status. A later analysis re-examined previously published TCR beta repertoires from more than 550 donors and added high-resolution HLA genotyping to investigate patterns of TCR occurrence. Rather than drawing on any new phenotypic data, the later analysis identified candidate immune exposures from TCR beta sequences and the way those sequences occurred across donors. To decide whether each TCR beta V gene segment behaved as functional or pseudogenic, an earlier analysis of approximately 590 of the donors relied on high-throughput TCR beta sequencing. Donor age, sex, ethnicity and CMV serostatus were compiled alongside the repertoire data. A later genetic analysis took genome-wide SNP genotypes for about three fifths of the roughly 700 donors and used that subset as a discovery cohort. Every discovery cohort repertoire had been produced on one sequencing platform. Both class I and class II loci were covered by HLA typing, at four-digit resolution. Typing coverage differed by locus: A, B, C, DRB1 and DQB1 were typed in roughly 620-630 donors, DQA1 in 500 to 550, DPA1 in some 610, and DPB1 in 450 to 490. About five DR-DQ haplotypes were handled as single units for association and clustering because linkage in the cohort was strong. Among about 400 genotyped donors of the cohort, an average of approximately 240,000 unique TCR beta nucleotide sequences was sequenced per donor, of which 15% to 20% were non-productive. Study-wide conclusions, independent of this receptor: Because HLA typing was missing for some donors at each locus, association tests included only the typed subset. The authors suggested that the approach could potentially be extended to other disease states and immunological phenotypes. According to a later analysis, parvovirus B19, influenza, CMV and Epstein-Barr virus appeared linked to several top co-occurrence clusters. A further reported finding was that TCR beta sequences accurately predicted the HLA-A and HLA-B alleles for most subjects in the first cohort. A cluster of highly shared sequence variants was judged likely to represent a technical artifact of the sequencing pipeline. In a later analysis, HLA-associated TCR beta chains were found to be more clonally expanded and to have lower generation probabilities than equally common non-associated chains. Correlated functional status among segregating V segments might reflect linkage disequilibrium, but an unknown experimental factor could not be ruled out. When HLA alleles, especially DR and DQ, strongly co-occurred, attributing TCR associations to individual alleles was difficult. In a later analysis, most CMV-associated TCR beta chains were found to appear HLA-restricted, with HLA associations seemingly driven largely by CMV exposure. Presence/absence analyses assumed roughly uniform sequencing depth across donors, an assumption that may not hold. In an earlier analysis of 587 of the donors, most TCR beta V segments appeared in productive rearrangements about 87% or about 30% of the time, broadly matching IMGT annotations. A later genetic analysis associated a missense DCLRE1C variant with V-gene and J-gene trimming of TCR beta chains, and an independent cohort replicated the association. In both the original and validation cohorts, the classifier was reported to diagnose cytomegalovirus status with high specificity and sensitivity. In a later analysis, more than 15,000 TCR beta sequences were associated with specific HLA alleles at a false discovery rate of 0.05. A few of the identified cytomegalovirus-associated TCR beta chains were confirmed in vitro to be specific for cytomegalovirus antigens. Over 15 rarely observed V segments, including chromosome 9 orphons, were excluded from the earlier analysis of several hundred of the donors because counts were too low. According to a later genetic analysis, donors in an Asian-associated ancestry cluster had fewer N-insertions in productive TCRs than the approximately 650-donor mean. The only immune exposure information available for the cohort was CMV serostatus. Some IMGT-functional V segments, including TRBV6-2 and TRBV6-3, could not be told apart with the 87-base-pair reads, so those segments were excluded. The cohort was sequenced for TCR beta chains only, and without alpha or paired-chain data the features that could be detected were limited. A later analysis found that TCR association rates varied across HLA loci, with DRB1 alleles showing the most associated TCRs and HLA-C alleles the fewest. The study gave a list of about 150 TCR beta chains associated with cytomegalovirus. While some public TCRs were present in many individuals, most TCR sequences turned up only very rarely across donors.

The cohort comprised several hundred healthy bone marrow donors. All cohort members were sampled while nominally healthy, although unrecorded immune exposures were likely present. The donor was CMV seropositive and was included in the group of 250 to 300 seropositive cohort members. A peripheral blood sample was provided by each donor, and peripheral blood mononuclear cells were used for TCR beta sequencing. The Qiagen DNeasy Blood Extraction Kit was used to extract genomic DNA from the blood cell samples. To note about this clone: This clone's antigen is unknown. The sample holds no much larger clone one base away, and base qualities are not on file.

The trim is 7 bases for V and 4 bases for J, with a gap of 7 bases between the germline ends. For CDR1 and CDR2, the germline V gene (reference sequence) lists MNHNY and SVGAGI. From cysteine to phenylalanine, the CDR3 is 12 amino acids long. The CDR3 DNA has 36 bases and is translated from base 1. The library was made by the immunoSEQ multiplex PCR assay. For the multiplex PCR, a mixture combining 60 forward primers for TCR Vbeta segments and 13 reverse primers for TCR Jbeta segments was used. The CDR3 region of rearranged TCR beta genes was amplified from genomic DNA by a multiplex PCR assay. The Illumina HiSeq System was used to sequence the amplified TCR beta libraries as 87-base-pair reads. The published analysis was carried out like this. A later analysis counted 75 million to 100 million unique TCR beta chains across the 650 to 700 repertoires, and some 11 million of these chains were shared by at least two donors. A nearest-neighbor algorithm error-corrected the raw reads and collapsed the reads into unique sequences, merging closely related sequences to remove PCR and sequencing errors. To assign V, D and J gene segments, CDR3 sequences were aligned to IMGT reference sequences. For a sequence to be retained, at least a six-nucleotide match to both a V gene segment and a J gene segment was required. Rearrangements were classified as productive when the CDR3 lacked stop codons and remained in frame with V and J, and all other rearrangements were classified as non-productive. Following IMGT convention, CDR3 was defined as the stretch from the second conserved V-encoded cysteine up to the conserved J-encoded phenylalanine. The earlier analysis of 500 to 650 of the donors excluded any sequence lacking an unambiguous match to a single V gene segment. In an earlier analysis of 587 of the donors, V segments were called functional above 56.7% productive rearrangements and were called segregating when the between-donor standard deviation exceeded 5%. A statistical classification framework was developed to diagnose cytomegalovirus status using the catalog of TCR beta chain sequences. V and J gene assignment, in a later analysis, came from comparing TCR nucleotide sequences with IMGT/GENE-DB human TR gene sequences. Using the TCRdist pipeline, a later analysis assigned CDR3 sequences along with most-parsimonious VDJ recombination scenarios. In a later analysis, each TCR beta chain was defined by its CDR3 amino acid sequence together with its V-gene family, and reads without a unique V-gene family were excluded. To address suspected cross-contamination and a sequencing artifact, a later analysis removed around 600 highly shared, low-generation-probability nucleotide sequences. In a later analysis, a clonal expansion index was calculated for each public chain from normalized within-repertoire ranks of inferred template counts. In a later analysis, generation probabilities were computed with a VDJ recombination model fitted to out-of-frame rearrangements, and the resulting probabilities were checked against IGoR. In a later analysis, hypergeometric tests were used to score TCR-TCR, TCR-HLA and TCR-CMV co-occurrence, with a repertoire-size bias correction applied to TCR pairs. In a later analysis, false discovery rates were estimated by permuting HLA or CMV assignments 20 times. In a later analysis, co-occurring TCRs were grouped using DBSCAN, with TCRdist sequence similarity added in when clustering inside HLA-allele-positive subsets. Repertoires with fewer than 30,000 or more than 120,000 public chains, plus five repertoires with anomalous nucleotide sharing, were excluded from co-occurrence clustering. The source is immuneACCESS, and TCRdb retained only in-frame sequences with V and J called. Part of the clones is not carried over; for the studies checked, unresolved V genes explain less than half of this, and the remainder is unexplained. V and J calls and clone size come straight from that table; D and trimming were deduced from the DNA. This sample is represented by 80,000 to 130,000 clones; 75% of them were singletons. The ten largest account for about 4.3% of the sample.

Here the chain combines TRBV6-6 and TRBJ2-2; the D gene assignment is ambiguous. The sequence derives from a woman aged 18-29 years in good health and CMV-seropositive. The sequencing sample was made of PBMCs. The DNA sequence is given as TGTGCCAGCAAGCTAGTCACCGGGGAGCTGTTTTTT. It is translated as CASKLVTGELFF.